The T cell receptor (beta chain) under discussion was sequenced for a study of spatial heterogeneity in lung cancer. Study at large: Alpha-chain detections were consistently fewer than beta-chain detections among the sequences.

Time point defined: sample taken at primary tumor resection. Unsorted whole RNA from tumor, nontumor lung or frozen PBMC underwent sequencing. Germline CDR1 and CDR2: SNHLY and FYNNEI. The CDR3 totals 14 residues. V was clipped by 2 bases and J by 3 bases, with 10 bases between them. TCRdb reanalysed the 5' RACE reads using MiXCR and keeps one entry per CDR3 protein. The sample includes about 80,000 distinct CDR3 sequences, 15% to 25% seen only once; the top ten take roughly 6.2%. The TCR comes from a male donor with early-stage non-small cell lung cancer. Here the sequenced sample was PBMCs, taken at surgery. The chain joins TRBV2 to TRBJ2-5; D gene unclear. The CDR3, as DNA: TGTGCCAGCAGTGAAAACGGCCAAGAAGAGACCCAGTACTTC. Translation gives CASSENGQEETQYF.